This T cell receptor beta chain emerged from a study of circulating CD8 cells and anti-PD-1 response in melanoma. About the study: Nivolumab was given intravenously at 3 mg/kg every 2 weeks. Study-wide findings and caveats: Patients included both untreated and previously treated individuals. DNEG was most diverse; TIGIT repertoires were least diverse. Under 8% of TRB clonotypes were shared between subsets at M1.

TCR libraries were prepared from approximately 15 ng of total RNA with the QIAseq Immune Repertoire TCR panel. TCRdb analysed the reads with MiXCR anew, one entry per CDR3 protein. Among almost 500 distinct CDR3 sequences listed, around 8.7% were seen once. CDR3 length: 15 amino acids. Trimming shortened V by 2 bases and J by 2 bases, and 10 bases separated the two germline ends. The germline V gene encodes CDR1 LNHDA and CDR2 SQIVND (reference sequence). This clonotype has a handful of counts. The antigen is not known. Live CD3+CD8+TCRalphabeta+ cells were sorted into four subsets by PD-1 and/or TIGIT.

Sample: CD8+ T cells from PBMCs, taken at baseline or after one month of anti-PD-1 therapy (not recorded which). The TCR originated in a human donor with melanoma. The chain employs TRBV19 and TRBJ1-5; the D is unclear. CDR3 nucleotides: TGTGCCAGTAGTATAACAGAAGGAGGCAATCAGCCCCAGCATTTT. This gives the protein CASSITEGGNQPQHF.